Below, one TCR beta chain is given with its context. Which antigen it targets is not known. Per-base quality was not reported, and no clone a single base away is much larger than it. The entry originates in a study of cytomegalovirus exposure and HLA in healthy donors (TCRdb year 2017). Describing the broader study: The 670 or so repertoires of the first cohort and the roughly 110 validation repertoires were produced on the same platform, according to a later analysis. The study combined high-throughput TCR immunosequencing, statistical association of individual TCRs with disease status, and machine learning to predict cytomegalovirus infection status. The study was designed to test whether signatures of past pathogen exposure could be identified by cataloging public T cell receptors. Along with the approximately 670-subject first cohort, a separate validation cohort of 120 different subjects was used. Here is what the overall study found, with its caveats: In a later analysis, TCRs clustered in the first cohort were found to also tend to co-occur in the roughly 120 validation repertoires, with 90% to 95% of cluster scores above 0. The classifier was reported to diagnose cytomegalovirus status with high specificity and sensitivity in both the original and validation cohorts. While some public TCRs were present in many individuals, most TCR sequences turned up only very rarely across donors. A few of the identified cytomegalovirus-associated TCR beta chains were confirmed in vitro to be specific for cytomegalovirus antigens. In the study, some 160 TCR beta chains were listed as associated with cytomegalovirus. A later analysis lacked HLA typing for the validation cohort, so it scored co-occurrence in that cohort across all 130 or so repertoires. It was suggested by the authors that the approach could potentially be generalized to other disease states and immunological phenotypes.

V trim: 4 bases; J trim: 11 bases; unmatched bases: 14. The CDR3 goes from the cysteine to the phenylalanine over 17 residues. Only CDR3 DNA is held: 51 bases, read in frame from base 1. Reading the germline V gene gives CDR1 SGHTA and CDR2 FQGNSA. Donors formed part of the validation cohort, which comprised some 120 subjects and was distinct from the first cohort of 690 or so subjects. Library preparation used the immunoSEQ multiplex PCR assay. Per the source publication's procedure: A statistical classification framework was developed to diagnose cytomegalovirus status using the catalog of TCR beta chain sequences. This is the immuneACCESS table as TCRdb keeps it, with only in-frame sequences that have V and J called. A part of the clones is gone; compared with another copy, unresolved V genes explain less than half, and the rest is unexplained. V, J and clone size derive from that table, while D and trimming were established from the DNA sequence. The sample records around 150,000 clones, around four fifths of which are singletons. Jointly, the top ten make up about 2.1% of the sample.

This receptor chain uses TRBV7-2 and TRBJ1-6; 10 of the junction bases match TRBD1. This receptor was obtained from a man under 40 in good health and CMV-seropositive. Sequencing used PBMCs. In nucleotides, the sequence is TGTGCCAGCAGCTGGGGACAGGGGAGCATGGGGGGGACACCCCTCCACTTT. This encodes CASSWGQGSMGGTPLHF.